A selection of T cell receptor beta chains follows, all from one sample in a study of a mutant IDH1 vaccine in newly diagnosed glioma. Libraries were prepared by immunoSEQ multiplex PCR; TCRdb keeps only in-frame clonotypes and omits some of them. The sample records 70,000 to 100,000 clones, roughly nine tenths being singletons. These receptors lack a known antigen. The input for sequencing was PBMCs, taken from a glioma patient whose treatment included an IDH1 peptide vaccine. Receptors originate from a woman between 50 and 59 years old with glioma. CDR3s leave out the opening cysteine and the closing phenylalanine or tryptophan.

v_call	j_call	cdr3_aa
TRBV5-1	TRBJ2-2	ASSLGTGSGDTGELF
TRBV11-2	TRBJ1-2	ASSSSWQGAYGYT
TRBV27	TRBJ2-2	ASSLRWEANTGELF
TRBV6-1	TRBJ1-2	ASSARQGGERGYT
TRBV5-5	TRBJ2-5	ASSLGSQETQY
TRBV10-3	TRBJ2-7	AIRLSEGQGTTYEQY
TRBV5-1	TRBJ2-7	ASSFGTGSYEQY
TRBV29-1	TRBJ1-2	SVPANYGYT
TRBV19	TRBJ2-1	ASSMAYGLAGVNEQF
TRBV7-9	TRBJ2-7	ASSVDRGSYEQY
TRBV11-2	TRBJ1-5	ASRGGRNQPQH
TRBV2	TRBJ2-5	AGSGRDQETQY
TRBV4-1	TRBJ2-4	ASSQRLGMGTLNIQY
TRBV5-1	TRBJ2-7	ASSTGRYEQY
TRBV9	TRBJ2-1	ASRPPGSSYNEQF
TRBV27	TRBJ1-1	ASSLSSGPNTEAF
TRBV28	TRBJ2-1	ASSLFSGTSVYNEQF
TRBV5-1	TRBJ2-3	ASSLSGTSGRAGTDTQY
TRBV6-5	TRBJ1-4	ASSYSLPGVEKLF
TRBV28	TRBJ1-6	ASTSDGSSYNSPLH
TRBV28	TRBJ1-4	ASTPSGPRGEKLF
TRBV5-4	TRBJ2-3	ASSSSSGSRVLTQY
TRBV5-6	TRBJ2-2	ASSPGGSTGELF
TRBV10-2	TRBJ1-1	ASSESGYWAF
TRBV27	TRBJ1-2	ASRPRTVSYGYT
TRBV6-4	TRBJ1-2	ASSEGGYGYT
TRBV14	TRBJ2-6	ASSRADGGSGANVLT
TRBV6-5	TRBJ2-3	ASSYPGADTQY
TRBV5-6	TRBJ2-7	ASSQTSGRSVSYEQY
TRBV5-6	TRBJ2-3	AQGSQGVTDTQY
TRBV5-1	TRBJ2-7	ASSLGAGNSYEQY
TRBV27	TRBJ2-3	ASRTKRESTDTQY
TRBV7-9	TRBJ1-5	ASSLSSGGLANQPQH
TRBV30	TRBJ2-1	AWSSVGGLEQF
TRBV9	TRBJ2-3	ASSTQRLDTQY
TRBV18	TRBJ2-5	ASSPPGEETQY
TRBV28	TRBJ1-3	ASSLEGSLTGNTIY
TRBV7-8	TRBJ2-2	ASSLEQRENTGELF
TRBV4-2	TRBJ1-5	ASSPTGGPYQPQH
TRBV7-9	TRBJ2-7	ASSLAGFAYEQY
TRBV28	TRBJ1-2	ASRSGDYGYT
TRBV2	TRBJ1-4	ASSERWAEKLF
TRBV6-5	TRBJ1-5	ASRIRQGYQPQH
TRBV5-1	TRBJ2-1	ASSLIWGSSNEQF
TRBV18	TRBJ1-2	ASSTDRGGYT
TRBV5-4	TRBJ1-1	ASSPDPLNTEAF
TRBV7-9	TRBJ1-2	AISRDGDYGYT
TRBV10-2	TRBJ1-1	ASSESGGGTEAF
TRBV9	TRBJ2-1	ASSLGVRLAGEREQF
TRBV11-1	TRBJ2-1	ASSLRGSPYNEQF
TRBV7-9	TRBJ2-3	ASSGAGAADTQY
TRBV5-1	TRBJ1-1	ASSPWKVQRTEAF
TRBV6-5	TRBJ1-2	ASSTLGPRDYGYT